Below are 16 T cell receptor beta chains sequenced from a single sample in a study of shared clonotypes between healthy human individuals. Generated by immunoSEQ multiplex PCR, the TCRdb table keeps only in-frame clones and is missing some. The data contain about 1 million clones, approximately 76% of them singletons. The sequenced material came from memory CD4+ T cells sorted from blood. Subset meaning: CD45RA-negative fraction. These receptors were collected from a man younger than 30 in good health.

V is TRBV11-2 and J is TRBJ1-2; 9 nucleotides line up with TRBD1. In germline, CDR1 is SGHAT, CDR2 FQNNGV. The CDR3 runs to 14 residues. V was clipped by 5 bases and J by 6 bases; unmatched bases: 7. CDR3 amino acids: CASSRDRVDNGYTF. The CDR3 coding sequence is TGTGCCAGCAGCCGGGACAGGGTCGATAATGGCTACACCTTC. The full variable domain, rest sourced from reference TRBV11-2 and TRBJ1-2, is EAGVAQSPRYKIIEKRQSVAFWCNPISGHATLYWYQQILGQGPKLLIQFQNNGVVDDSQLPKDRFSAERLKGVDSTLKIQPAKLEDSAVYLCASSRDRVDNGYTFGSGTRLTVV.

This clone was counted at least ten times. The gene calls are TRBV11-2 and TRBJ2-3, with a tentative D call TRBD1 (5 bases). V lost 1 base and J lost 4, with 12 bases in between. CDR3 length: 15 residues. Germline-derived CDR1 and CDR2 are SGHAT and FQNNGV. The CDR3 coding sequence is TGTGCCAGCAGCTTAGTTGGCAGGGCCGCAGATACGCAGTATTTT. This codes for CASSLVGRAADTQYF.

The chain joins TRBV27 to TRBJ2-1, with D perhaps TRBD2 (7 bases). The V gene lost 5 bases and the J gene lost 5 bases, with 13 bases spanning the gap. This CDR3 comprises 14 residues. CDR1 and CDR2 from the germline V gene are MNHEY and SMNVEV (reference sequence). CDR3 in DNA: TGTGCCAGCAGTAAGGGGGGGAGCCACAATGAGCAGTTCTTC. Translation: CASSKGGSHNEQFF.

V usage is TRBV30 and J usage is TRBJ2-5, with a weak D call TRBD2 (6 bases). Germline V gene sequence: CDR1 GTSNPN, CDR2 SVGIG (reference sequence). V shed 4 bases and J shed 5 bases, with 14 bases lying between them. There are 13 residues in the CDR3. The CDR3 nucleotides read TGTGCCTGGAATTCGCTAGGGAGGGAGACCCAGTACTTC. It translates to CAWNSLGRETQYF. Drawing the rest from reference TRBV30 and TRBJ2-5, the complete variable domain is SQTIHQWPATLVQPVGSPLSLECTVEGTSNPNLYWYRQAAGRGLQLLFYSVGIGQISSEVPQNLSASRPQDRQFILSSKKLLLSDSGFYLCAWNSLGRETQYFGPGTRLLVL.

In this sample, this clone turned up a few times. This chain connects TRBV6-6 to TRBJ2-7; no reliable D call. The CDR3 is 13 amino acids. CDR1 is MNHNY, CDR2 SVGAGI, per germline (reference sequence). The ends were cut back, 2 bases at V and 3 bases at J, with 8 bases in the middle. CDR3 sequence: CASSYGFFYEQYF. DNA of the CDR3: TGTGCCAGCAGTTACGGGTTCTTCTACGAGCAGTACTTC.

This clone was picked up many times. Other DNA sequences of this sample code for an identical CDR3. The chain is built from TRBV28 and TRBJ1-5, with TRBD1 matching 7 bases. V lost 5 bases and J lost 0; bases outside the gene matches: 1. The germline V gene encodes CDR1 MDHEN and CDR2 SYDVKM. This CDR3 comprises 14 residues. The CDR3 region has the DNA TGTGCCAGCAGTCAGGGGGGTAGCAATCAGCCCCAGCATTTT. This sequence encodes CASSQGGSNQPQHF. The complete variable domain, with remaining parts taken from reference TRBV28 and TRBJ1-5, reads DVKVTQSSRYLVKRTGEKVFLECVQDMDHENMFWYRQDPGLGLRLIYFSYDVKMKEKGDIPEGYSVSREKKERFSLILESASTNQTSMYLCASSQGGSNQPQHFGDGTRLSIL.

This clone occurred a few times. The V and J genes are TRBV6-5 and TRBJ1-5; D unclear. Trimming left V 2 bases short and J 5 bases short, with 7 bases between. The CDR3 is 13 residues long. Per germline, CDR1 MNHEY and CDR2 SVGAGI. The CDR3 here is CASSYTYYQPQHF. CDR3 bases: TGTGCCAGCAGTTACACATACTATCAGCCCCAGCATTTT.

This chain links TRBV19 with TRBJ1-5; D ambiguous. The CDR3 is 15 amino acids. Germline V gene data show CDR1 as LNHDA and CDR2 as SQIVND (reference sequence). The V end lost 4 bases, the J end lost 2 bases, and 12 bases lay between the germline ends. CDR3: CASSTDRMGNQPQHF. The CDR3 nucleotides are TGTGCCAGTAGTACGGATAGGATGGGCAATCAGCCCCAGCATTTT.

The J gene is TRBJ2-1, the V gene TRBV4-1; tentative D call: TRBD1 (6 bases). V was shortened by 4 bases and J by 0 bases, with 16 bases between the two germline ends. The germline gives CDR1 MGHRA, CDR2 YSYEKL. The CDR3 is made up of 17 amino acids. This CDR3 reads CASSPKPGQSSYNEQFF. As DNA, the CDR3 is TGCGCCAGCAGCCCAAAACCGGGACAAAGCTCCTACAATGAGCAGTTCTTC.

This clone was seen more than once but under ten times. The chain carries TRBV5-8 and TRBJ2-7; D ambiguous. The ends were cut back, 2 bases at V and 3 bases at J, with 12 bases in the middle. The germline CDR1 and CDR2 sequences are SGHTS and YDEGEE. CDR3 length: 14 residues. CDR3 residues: CASSLGPGNYEQYF. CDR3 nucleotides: TGTGCCAGCAGCTTAGGGCCGGGCAACTACGAGCAGTACTTC.

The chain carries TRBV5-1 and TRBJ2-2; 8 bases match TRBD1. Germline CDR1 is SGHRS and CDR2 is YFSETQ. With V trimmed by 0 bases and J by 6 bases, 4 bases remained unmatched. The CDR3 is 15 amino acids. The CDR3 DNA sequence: TGCGCCAGCAGCTTGGTCAGGGGGCGTTCCGGGGAGCTGTTTTTT. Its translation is CASSLVRGRSGELFF.

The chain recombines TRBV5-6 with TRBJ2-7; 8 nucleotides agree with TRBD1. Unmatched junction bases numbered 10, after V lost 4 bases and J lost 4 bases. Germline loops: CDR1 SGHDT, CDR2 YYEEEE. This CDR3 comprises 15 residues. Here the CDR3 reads CASSGRTGTVYEQYF. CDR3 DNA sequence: TGTGCCAGCAGCGGCCGGACAGGGACGGTTTACGAGCAGTACTTC. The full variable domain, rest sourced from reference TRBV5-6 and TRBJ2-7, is DAGVTQSPTHLIKTRGQQVTLRCSPKSGHDTVSWYQQALGQGPQFIFQYYEEEERQRGNFPDRFSGHQFPNYSSELNVNALLLGDSALYLCASSGRTGTVYEQYFGPGTRLTVT.

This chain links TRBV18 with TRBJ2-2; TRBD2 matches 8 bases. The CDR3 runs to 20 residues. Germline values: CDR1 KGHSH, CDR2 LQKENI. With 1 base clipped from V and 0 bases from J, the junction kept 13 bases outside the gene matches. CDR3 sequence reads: CASSPQAGAQYLTNTGELFF. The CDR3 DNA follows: TGTGCCAGCTCACCACAAGCGGGGGCCCAATACCTCACGAACACCGGGGAGCTGTTTTTT.

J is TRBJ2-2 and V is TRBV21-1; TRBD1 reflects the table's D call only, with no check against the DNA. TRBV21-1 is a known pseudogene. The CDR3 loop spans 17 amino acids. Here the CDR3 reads CASSTNRGPENTGELFF. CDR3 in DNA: TGTGCCAGCAGCACAAACAGGGGGCCAGAGAACACCGGGGAGCTGTTTTTT.

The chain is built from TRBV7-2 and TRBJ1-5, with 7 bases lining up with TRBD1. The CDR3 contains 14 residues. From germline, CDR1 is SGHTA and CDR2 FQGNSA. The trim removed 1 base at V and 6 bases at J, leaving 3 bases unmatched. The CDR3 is CASSLDRGSQPQHF. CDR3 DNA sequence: TGTGCCAGCAGCTTAGACAGGGGAAGTCAGCCCCAGCATTTT.

CDR3 protein: CASSPRRGADTEAFF. The CDR3 bases are TGTGCCAGCAGTCCCCGGAGGGGGGCCGACACTGAAGCTTTCTTT. The chain links TRBV2 to TRBJ1-1; tentative D call: TRBD1 (6 bases). Trimming shortened V by 5 bases and J by 3 bases, and 16 bases separated the two germline ends. Germline lookup yields CDR1 SNHLY and CDR2 FYNNEI. The CDR3 covers 15 residues.